A selection of T cell receptor beta chains follows, all from one sample in a study of beta chain features in type 1 diabetes. Only in-frame clones appear in the TCRdb table, and some are missing; sequencing was by immunoSEQ multiplex PCR. Altogether approximately 470,000 clones are present, roughly 30% being singletons, with the ten largest covering around 0.065%. Specimen: naive CD4+ T cells from blood. The receptors stem from a man between 18 and 35 years old in good health. Each CDR3 is given with its conserved first and last residue.

V gene,CDR3 protein
TRBV29-1,CSVVTEGGPRETQYF
TRBV5-4,CASSLTSGEYNEQFF
TRBV7-2,CASSLAALAGEYEQYF
TRBV2,CASSLTRDRVWETQYF
TRBV28,CASSPTMGRETDTQYF
TRBV30,CAWRSFYEQYF
TRBV11-1,CASSSRDRGWGTDTQYF
TRBV27,CASKNVDTQYF
TRBV7-9,CASSRWTPGLGTDTQYF
TRBV7-6,CASSLFQETQYF
TRBV5-1,CASSSGTNYEQYF
TRBV29-1,CSVLGGDGNYGYTF
TRBV4-2,CASSQQLAVQETQYF
TRBV30,CAWRQDSNYGYTF
TRBV30,CAWSRETAPYEQYF
TRBV5-1,CASSLWEAGNTGELFF
TRBV28,CASSPSTGELFF
TRBV6-6,CASSPTVYGYTF
TRBV10-3,CAILSGRATDTQYF
TRBV7-2,CASSLVSGSYEQYF